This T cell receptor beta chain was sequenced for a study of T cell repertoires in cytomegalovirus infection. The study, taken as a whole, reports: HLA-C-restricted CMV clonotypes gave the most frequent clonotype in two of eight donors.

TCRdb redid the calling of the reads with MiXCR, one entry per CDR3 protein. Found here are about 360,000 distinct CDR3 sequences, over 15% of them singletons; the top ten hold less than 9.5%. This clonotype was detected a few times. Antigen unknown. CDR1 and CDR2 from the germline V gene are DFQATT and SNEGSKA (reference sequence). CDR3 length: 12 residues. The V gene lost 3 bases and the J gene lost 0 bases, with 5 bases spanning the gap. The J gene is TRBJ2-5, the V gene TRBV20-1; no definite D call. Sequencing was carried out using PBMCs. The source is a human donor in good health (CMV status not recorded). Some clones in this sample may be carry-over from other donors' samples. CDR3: CSASEYQETQYF. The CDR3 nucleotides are TGCAGTGCTAGCGAGTACCAAGAGACCCAGTACTTC.